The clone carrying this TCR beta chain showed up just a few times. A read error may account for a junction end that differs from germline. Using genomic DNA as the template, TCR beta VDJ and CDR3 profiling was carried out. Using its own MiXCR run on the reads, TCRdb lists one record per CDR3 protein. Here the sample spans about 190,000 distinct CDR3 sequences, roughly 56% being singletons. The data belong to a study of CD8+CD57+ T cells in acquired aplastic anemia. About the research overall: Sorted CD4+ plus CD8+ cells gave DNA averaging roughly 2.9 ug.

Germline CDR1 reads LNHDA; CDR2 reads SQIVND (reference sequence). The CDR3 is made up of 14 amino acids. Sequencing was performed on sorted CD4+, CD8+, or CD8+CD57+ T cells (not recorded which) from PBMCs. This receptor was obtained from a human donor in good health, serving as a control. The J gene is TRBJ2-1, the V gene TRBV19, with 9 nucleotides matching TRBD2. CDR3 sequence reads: CASSSGGAYNEQFF. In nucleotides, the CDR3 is TGTGCCAGTAGTAGCGGGGGGGCCTATAATGAGCAGTTCTTC.